The source of this TCR beta chain is a study of cytotoxic CD8 clonotypes in ibrutinib-treated CLL. For the study at large: Patients attained about 24 partial and 2 complete responses; at median 68 months, about 15 remained remitted while about twelve progressed. Response specimens were obtained following a median treatment duration of around 12 months, with a range of 6 to 36. Study outcomes and limitations: Under treatment, the uncommon public clonotypes either contracted or remained stable.

As regards this clone: The antigen remains undetermined.

Clones were read by immunoSEQ multiplex PCR, and TCRdb kept only the in-frame ones, dropping some. The sample yields about 140,000 clones, more than 85% seen once. Germline CDR1 reads MNHEY; CDR2 reads SMNVEV (reference sequence). Trimming cost V 0 bases and J 9 bases, with 15 bases left between them. The CDR3 runs 14 residues. V gene TRBV27 combines with J gene TRBJ2-7; either TRBD1 or TRBD2 may fit D (5 bases each). The specimen comprised PBMCs, sampled after 12 months of ibrutinib treatment. This receptor was identified in a human donor with chronic lymphocytic leukemia. CDR3 sequence: CASSLSNPGTAQYF. The CDR3 region has the DNA TGTGCCAGCAGTTTATCGAATCCGGGGACCGCGCAGTACTTC.